Following are 5 T cell receptor beta chains from one sample sequenced in a study of glioma-infiltrating T cells. Using RNA template, CDR3s of TCR alpha and beta were amplified with iRepertoire arm-PCR. MiXCR, run by TCRdb on the multiplex PCR reads, gives a single entry per CDR3 protein. The table includes around 190,000 distinct CDR3 sequences, roughly a third detected once. The source material was glioma tissue, nonneoplastic brain tissue, or PBMCs (not recorded which). Every receptor here comes from a human donor with low-grade glioma or glioblastoma, undergoing nonglioma brain surgery, or in good health (not recorded which).

This clonotype was observed at least ten times. The chain uses TRBV7-6 and TRBJ1-3, with TRBD1 as a possible D gene (5 bases). Trimming shortened V by 5 bases and J by 2 bases, and 13 bases separated the two germline ends. CDR1 is SGHVS, CDR2 FNYEAQ, per germline. The CDR3 loop spans 15 amino acids. CDR3 in amino acids: CASSPRRGTGNTIYF. The CDR3 region has the DNA TGTGCCAGCAGCCCACGTCGGGGCACTGGAAACACCATATATTTT.

As regards this clonotype: This may be a read error, as it is one base from a much larger clone. Since the CDR3 does not end with the conserved phenylalanine or tryptophan, this likely comes from a read error. The chain recombines TRBV11-2 with TRBJ1-4; D gene unclear. The CDR3 totals 13 residues. The V end was cut by 3 bases, the J end by 4 bases, with 6 bases between. Germline V gene lookup returns CDR1 SGHAT and CDR2 FQNNGV. CDR3 region: CASSFDGNEKLFS. The CDR3 bases are TGTGCCAGCAGCTTCGACGGTAATGAAAAACTGTTTTCT.

In its sample, this clonotype was seen many times. V and J are TRBV24-1 and TRBJ2-5; D might be TRBD2 (6 bases). The ends were cut back, 8 bases at V and 2 bases at J, with 8 bases in the middle. CDR3 length: 12 amino acids. Germline V gene sequence: CDR1 KGHDR, CDR2 SFDVKD. The CDR3 bases are TGTGCCACCAATGGGGGGCAAGAGACCCAGTACTTC. Its protein is CATNGGQETQYF.

In its sample, this clonotype was seen a few times. A much larger clonotype is one base distant, so this may be a read error. V is TRBV4-3 and J is TRBJ1-1, with D perhaps matching TRBD1 (5 bases). The CDR3 consists of 15 residues. Trimming pared 8 bases from V and 0 bases from J, leaving 16 bases between. Germline V gives CDR1 LGHNA, CDR2 YSLEER. As DNA, the CDR3 is TGCGCCAGCGCCTTCGGGACCGTAATGAACACTGAAGCTTTCTTT. It yields the protein CASAFGTVMNTEAFF.

A note on this clonotype: A much larger clonotype is one base distant, so this may be a read error. This chain joins TRBV6-2 or TRBV6-3 and TRBJ2-5, with D perhaps matching TRBD1 (5 bases). Germline CDR1 MNHEY, CDR2 SVGEGT. The CDR3 is made up of 15 amino acids. In nucleotides, the CDR3 is TGTGACAGCAGCTTAGTGGGGCAGGCCGGGGAGACCCAGTACTTC. Encoded protein: CDSSLVGQAGETQYF.